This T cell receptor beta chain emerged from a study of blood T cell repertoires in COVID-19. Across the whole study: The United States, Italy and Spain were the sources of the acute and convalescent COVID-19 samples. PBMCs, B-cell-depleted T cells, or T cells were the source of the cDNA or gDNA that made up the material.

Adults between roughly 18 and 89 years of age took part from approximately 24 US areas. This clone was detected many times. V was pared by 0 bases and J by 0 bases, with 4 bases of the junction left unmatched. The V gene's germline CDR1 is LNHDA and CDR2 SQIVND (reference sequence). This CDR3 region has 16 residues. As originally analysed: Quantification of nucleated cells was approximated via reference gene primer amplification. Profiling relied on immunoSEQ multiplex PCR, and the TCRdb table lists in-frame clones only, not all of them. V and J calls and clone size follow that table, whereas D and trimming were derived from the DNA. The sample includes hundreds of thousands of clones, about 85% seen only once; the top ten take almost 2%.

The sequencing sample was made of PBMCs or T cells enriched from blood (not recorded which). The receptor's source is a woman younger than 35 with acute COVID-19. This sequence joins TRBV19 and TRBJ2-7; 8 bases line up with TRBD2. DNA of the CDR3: TGTGCCAGTAGTATAGATACTAGCGGATTCTCCTACGAGCAGTACTTC. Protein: CASSIDTSGFSYEQYF.